This T cell receptor (beta chain) was obtained from a study of regulatory T cells in long-lasting Graves disease listed by TCRdb under 2021. For the study in its entirety: In the newly diagnosed Graves' disease group, patients had been taking antithyroid drugs for less than 3 months. Peripheral blood TCR sequencing and RNA sequencing compared persistent Graves' disease patients with newly diagnosed Graves' disease patients. The study was registered as a clinical trial and conducted in China. A total of roughly 33 samples underwent TCR sequencing: about 13 from persistent and roughly 20 from newly diagnosed Graves' disease patients. Paper-wide results and their limitations: Lower TCR Shannon entropy and fewer highly expanded clones were observed in persistent Graves' disease patients than in newly diagnosed patients, which suggested clonal expansion. A larger number of public clonotypes was shared among persistent patients (about 2,700) than among newly diagnosed patients (roughly 930). The authors acknowledged the small sample size as a limitation that may reduce accuracy. Persistent disease showed preferential use of TRBV28, TRBJ1-2 and TRBJ2-5, whereas newly diagnosed disease favored TRBV20-1 and TRBJ2-1. Sequencing and analysis were restricted to the TCR beta chain. The study examined only peripheral blood because the primary lesion, thyroid tissue, could not be accessed.

Library preparation employed multiplex PCR. Data came from an Illumina HiSeq 4000. To build TCR beta libraries, CDR3 regions were amplified by Arm-PCR using iRepertoire HTBI primers. Before sequencing, the PCR products went through gel purification. Per the authors' processing: Gene usage analysis of CDR3 amino acid clonotypes relied on the roughly 60 TRBV and 13 to 15 TRBJ segments identified across samples. Filtered high-quality paired reads were merged into contigs using COPE and FqMerger. BLAST was used to align contigs to IMGT TRBV, TRBD and TRBJ reference genes, and CDR3 was defined according to IMGT. Clonotypes above 0.1% frequency were classified as highly expanded clones. Repertoire diversity was measured by Shannon entropy, and V-J evenness by the Gini coefficient. Clonotypes shared by more than one individual were considered public. TCRdb cleaned the public reads at Q25 with fastp, built clones with MiXCR and kept in-frame beta chains. Every entry covers one CDR3 protein and lists the most common genes and DNA from its rows. None of the V and J calls come from the authors' own analysis; TCRdb made them. The sample contains around 460,000 distinct CDR3 sequences, less than 15% of them found a single time. The ten largest clones take up around a sixth of the sample.

The label giving this sample's time point can be read as: newly diagnosed GD, antithyroid drugs for less than 3 months. For both TCR sequencing and RNA sequencing, RNA was extracted from PBMCs in TRIzol. The diagnosis of Graves' disease was made according to American Thyroid Association guidelines. Recruitment of patients was carried out at an endocrinology department in Xi'an, China. Each patient gave 8.5 to 9.5 milliliters of peripheral blood, collected in an EDTA anticoagulant tube. Ficoll Paque Plus density gradient separation was used to isolate PBMCs, and no further T cell sorting was done. An Agilent 2100 Bioanalyzer and agarose gel were used to assess RNA quality, and a NanoDrop 2000 was used to measure RNA concentration. This clonotype was observed many times. Its specific antigen is unknown. It has no much larger one-base neighbor in the sample; base qualities were not kept. The CDR3 holds 13 amino acids from the cysteine to the phenylalanine. This entry keeps only the CDR3 DNA: 39 bases, framed from base 1. From V the trimming removes 1 base and from J it removes 14 bases, while the gene matches leave 9 bases of the junction unaccounted for. CDR1 and CDR2, looked up from the germline V gene, are SGHTA and FQGNSA.

The data were also submitted as part of a second study, on T cells in Graves' hyperthyroidism and ophthalmopathy. The second study's paper adds: Stable Graves' hyperthyroidism was defined as the absence of progression to ophthalmopathy over 18 months of follow-up. Hyperthyroidism patients were newly diagnosed, with disease duration under 2 months, and aged 18 to 65 years. The study excluded patients with uncontrolled infections, other autoimmune diseases, pregnancy or lactation. Diagnoses were based on clinical symptoms, serum thyroxine and TRAb, thyroid ultrasound and orbital computed tomography. The TCR CDR3 was subjected to a first round of RT-PCR using the HTBI primer set and the Qiagen OneStep RT-PCR kit. Most expanded thyroid clonotypes (frequency above 0.001) were also detected in blood, suggesting blood repertoires may reflect thyroid immune responses. Ophthalmopathy was separated from stable hyperthyroidism by a 13 V-J signature model, with just over 85% sensitivity and about 84% specificity obtained in cross-validation and 80%/75% obtained in testing. In validation, the model predicted progression to ophthalmopathy with roughly 70% sensitivity and around 72% specificity, a median of approximately 6.5 months before onset. A discovery cohort of about 95 patients, 43 with Graves' ophthalmopathy and about 58 with stable Graves' hyperthyroidism, was used to find distinguishing TCR V-J signatures. Whether ophthalmopathy could be predicted prospectively was tested in an independent validation cohort made up of 18 to 20 hyperthyroidism patients plus 17 patients who later progressed to ophthalmopathy. The roughly 100 discovery patients were randomly divided into training and test sets at a 7:3 ratio. Thyroid tissue and blood T-cell repertoires from about 6 Graves' hyperthyroidism patients were also compared in the study. Once sampling was done, hyperthyroidism patients were given methimazole at a starting dose of 30 mg daily, whereas ophthalmopathy patients were given high-dose intravenous methylprednisolone. Libraries were constructed in a second round of multiplex PCR, after which size selection and purification were performed. The libraries were sequenced on an Illumina HiSeq2000 using paired-end 100 bp reads. SOAPnuke was used to process the raw data, throwing out any read that contained adapters or uncalled bases, had a mean Phred below 15, or lacked an exact constant-primer or identifier match. High-quality paired reads were merged using COPE v1.2.5, and each unique nucleotide sequence was defined as a clonotype. MiTCR v1.1 was used to align clonotypes to the IMGT TRBV, TRBD and TRBJ reference segments. Only V-J combinations with frequency above 0.0001, covering approximately 99% of repertoires, were analysed. The TCS score was defined as F50 (clonal expansion) divided by E x V (chaos), with BLOSUM62-based TCRdist calculated between CDR3 peptides within each V-J. Welch's t-statistics and random forest reduced around 510 V-J features to 13, which were used in a naive Bayes classifier (R e1071). No statistical method was used to fix the sample size in advance, and group allocation was not hidden from the investigators. According to the paper, TCR Vbeta CDR3 sequencing was carried out on more than 120 peripheral blood samples, which came from approximately 41 ophthalmopathy, around 74 hyperthyroidism and about 17 progressor patients.

Sequencing used peripheral blood mononuclear cells (PBMCs), obtained at new diagnosis, from a patient treated with antithyroid drugs. This TCR derives from a woman between 50 and 59 years old with Graves disease. Donor details come from another sample of the same person, matched by shared clones. The receptor chain draws on TRBV7-2 and TRBJ1-2, and TRBD1 aligns with 8 junction nucleotides. Here is the DNA: TGTGCCAGCAGCTTAGGGACAGGGAGAGAAAGAACCTTC. It translates as CASSLGTGRERTF. The full variable domain, completed from the reference TRBV7-2 and TRBJ1-2 proteins outside the CDR3, reads GAGVSQSPSNKVTEKGKDVELRCDPISGHTALYWYRQSLGQGLEFLIYFQGNSAPDKSGLPSDRFSAERTGGSVSTLTIQRTQQEDSAVYLCASSLGTGRERTFGSGTRLTVV.